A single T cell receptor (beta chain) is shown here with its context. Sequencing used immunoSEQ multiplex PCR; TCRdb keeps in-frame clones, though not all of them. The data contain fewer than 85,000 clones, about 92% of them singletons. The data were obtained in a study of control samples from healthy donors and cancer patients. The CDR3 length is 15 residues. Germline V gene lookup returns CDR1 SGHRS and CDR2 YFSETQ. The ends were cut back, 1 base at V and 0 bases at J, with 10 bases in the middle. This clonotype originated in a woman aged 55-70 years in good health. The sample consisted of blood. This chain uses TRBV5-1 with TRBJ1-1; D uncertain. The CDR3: CASSLRSGMNTEAFF. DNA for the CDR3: TGCGCCAGCAGCTTGCGCAGCGGAATGAACACTGAAGCTTTCTTT.